A single sample is the source of the 8 T cell receptor beta chains below, sequenced in a study of T cells after yellow fever vaccination. One entry per CDR3 protein, called by TCRdb with MiXCR from the 5' RACE reads. The data contain 450,000 to 550,000 distinct CDR3 sequences, just over 20% of them seen just once; the ten biggest clones take up around 16%. This material consisted of PBMCs, taken about 21 days after the first yellow fever vaccination. Every receptor here comes from a man younger than 35 who received the YFV17D yellow fever vaccine.

The chain has TRBV20-1 and TRBJ2-5; 9 bases are shared with TRBD2. The V gene end was trimmed by 4 bases and the J gene end by 4 bases; junction bases not matched to a gene: 7. CDR1 and CDR2 (germline): DFQATT, SNEGSKA (reference sequence). The CDR3 has 14 residues. This chain's CDR3 is CSATQAGGRETQYF. The CDR3 nucleotides are TGCAGTGCTACCCAAGCGGGGGGCAGAGAGACCCAGTACTTC.

This clonotype was seen more than once but under ten times. V and J are TRBV2 and TRBJ2-6, with a tentative D call TRBD1 (6 bases). Trimming cost V 7 bases and J 1 base, with 11 bases left between them. There are 15 residues in the CDR3. CDR1 is SNHLY, CDR2 FYNNEI, per germline. This CDR3 is CASNRDASGANVLTF. The CDR3 coding sequence is TGTGCCAGCAACAGGGACGCATCTGGGGCCAACGTCCTGACTTTC.

This chain joins TRBV5-1 and TRBJ2-7; maybe TRBD1 (5 bases). The V gene lost 5 bases and the J gene lost 5 bases, with 23 bases spanning the gap. CDR1 and CDR2 (germline): SGHRS, YFSETQ. The CDR3 is made up of 16 amino acids. The CDR3 nucleotides read TGCGCCAGCAGTTACGGACCCCGAATGGGGCTCGACGAGCAGTACTTC. This translates into CASSYGPRMGLDEQYF.

This clonotype has a count of ten or more. This chain connects TRBV20-1 to TRBJ1-3; unclear D gene. V was clipped by 5 bases and J by 3 bases, with 11 bases between them. The CDR3 has 13 residues. The germline V gene has CDR1 DFQATT and CDR2 SNEGSKA (reference sequence). The CDR3 nucleotides read TGCAGTGCTCCCCAGCGACTTGGAAACACCATATATTTT. Translated, it gives CSAPQRLGNTIYF.

This clonotype was seen only a few times. This chain links TRBV4-1 with TRBJ2-7, with D perhaps assigned TRBD1 or TRBD2 (5 bases each). This CDR3 contains 16 residues. The germline V and J ends were trimmed by 0 bases and 3 bases, with 15 bases remaining between them. CDR1 is MGHRA, CDR2 YSYEKL, per germline. CDR3 residues: CASSQDLAGSGYEQYF. Written as DNA, the CDR3 is TGCGCCAGCAGCCAAGATCTTGCAGGGAGCGGCTACGAGCAGTACTTC.

This clonotype was seen a few times. The chain joins TRBV9 to TRBJ2-1, with D possibly TRBD1 on 6 matching bases. CDR1 is SGDLS and CDR2 is YYNGEE in the germline V gene. The CDR3 sequence is 15 residues long. V was clipped by 2 bases and J by 0 bases, with 9 bases between them. The CDR3 reads CASSVQGSSYNEQFF. The CDR3, as DNA: TGTGCCAGCAGCGTTCAGGGGAGCTCCTACAATGAGCAGTTCTTC.

This clonotype was observed many times. The chain has TRBV12-3 or TRBV12-4 and TRBJ2-3; possible D gene TRBD2, 5 bases. V lost 3 bases to trimming and J lost 6 bases, with 19 bases between them. This CDR3 region has 16 residues. CDR3 sequence reads: CASSLSRATDWDTQYF. The CDR3 DNA sequence: TGTGCCAGCAGTTTGTCGCGGGCCACGGACTGGGATACGCAGTATTTT.

This clonotype was recorded a few times. The chain joins TRBV27 to TRBJ2-7, with D maybe TRBD2 (5 bases). Germline-derived CDR1 and CDR2 are MNHEY and SMNVEV (reference sequence). V lost 3 bases to trimming and J lost 5 bases, with 20 bases between them. The CDR3 has 16 amino acids. The CDR3 DNA reads as TGTGCCAGCAGTTTGCCCCACCACCGGGAAGCTGACGAGCAGTACGTC. It encodes CASSLPHHREADEQYV.